The 10 T cell receptor beta chains presented below share a single source sample, sequenced in a study of T-cell memory formation after mild COVID-19. TCRdb passed the 5' RACE reads through MiXCR, listing each CDR3 protein once. The data show roughly 340,000 distinct CDR3 sequences, 15% to 20% seen once. Sequences were obtained from PBMCs or a T cell subset sorted from them (not recorded which). All receptors come from a man aged 18-30 years who had mild COVID-19 (a few samples of this study predate the infection). Cell type and time point are not known.

This clonotype was seen repeatedly, ten times or more. V gene TRBV20-1 combines with J gene TRBJ1-6; TRBD1 might be the D (6 bases). The CDR3 consists of 14 residues. Germline V gives CDR1 DFQATT, CDR2 SNEGSKA (reference sequence). Trimming removed 6 bases at V and 8 bases at J, with 17 bases between. CDR3 residues: CSARAGRQDSPLHF. In nucleotides, the CDR3 is TGCAGTGCCCGAGCCGGCAGACAGGATTCACCCCTCCACTTT.

The rearrangement links TRBV7-2 to TRBJ2-4; 11 bases are shared with TRBD2. This CDR3 region has 15 residues. Germline CDR1 reads SGHTA; CDR2 reads FQGNSA. V was clipped by 3 bases and J by 5 bases; unmatched bases: 3. The CDR3 DNA reads as TGTGCCAGCAGCTTTAGCGGGGGGGCCCAAAACATTCAGTACTTC. This sequence encodes CASSFSGGAQNIQYF.

The rearrangement links TRBV29-1 to TRBJ1-2; D unclear. Germline loops: CDR1 SQVTM, CDR2 ANQGSEA. Trimming removed 4 bases from V and 8 bases from J, with 11 bases in between. This CDR3 contains 11 residues. CDR3 in DNA: TGCAGCGTTGGCCGGAATGAAGGCTACACCTTC. This sequence encodes CSVGRNEGYTF. The full variable domain, with the rest looked up from reference TRBV29-1 and TRBJ1-2, is SAVISQKPSRDICQRGTSLTIQCQVDSQVTMMFWYRQQPGQSLTLIATANQGSEATYESGFVIDKFPISRPNLTFSTLTVSNMSPEDSSIYLCSVGRNEGYTFGSGTRLTVV.

This clonotype was found a few times. The rearrangement joins TRBV5-5 to TRBJ1-2, with TRBD1 matching 7 bases. The CDR3 is 13 amino acids. CDR1 and CDR2 from the germline V gene are SGHKS and YYEKEE (reference sequence). J lost 8 bases, V lost 4 bases, and 8 bases had no gene match. The DNA of the CDR3 is TGTGCCAGCAGCCCAGGGGGGGCGTTCGGCTACACCTTC. Its protein product is CASSPGGAFGYTF.

This clonotype was detected only a few times. This sequence joins TRBV4-1 and TRBJ2-7; possibly TRBD1 for D (5 bases). The germline V and J ends were trimmed by 3 bases and 6 bases, with 12 bases remaining between them. The CDR3 spans 13 residues. CDR1 and CDR2 from the germline V gene are MGHRA and YSYEKL. The CDR3 region has the DNA TGCGCCAGCAGCCACAGGGCCCTCGCCGAGCAGTACTTC. This sequence encodes CASSHRALAEQYF.

The chain employs TRBV15 and TRBJ1-5; 8 bases are shared with TRBD1. Trimming at V came to 3 bases and at J to 9 bases, leaving 13 bases not matched to a gene. This CDR3 spans 16 amino acids. The V gene's germline CDR1 is LNHNV and CDR2 YYDKDF (reference sequence). In DNA form, the CDR3 reads TGTGCCACCAGCAGTGGGCAGGGGGCACGGTATACGCCCCAGCATTTT. This sequence encodes CATSSGQGARYTPQHF.

This clonotype came up many times. CDR3 sequence (DNA): TGTGCCAGCAGTTCGGGGGAGACCCAGTACTTC. It yields the protein CASSSGETQYF. The V call is TRBV11-1, the J call TRBJ2-5, with TRBD2 as a possible D gene (5 bases). The V end lost 6 bases, the J end lost 5 bases, and 7 bases lay between the germline ends. The CDR3 consists of 11 residues. Germline CDR1 is SGHAT and CDR2 is FQDESV (reference sequence).

This clonotype was recorded at least ten times. This rearrangement joins TRBV5-1 to TRBJ1-3; D call uncertain. CDR3 length: 15 residues. V was shortened by 0 bases and J by 4 bases, with 11 bases between the two germline ends. Per the germline V gene, CDR1 is SGHRS and CDR2 is YFSETQ. Written as DNA, the CDR3 is TGCGCCAGCAGCTTGGAAGGGTCGCGAGGAAACACCATATATTTT. This sequence encodes CASSLEGSRGNTIYF.

The chain uses TRBV12-3 or TRBV12-4 and TRBJ2-2, with D uncertain. The ends were cut back, 5 bases at V and 2 bases at J, with 12 bases in the middle. This CDR3 is 15 amino acids long. CDR3 nucleotides: TGTGCCAGCAGTCCGTCGAAGATAAACACCGGGGAGCTGTTTTTT. Residues: CASSPSKINTGELFF.

The chain recombines TRBV15 with TRBJ2-1; TRBD2 agrees at 8 bases. The CDR3 is made up of 17 amino acids. CDR1 and CDR2 (germline): LNHNV, YYDKDF (reference sequence). The V and J ends lost 2 bases and 6 bases, in that order; junction bases with no gene match: 12. The CDR3 reads CATSRRTSGITSNEQFF. The CDR3 DNA reads as TGTGCCACCAGCAGAAGAACTAGCGGTATCACCTCCAATGAGCAGTTCTTC. The whole variable domain, filled in from reference TRBV15 and TRBJ2-1, reads DAMVIQNPRYQVTQFGKPVTLSCSQTLNHNVMYWYQQKSSQAPKLLFHYYDKDFNNEADTPDNFQSRRPNTSFCFLDIRSPGLGDTAMYLCATSRRTSGITSNEQFFGPGTRLTVL.